This T cell receptor beta chain came from a study of blood T cell repertoires in COVID-19. The repertoire was sequenced with immunoSEQ multiplex PCR; TCRdb's copy has only in-frame clones and lacks some. The sample shows 200,000 to 250,000 clones, 89% of them seen only once. CDR1 is LNHDA and CDR2 is SQIVND in the germline V gene (reference sequence). Trimming took off 6 bases at V and 0 bases at J, with 11 bases between the two ends. The CDR3 is 14 residues long. The TCR originated in a man in his 60s who had recovered from COVID-19. The V call is TRBV19, the J call TRBJ1-1; perhaps TRBD1 as D (5 bases). The sequencing sample was made of peripheral blood. CDR3 region: CASSPTGLNTEAFF. The CDR3 region has the DNA TGTGCCAGTAGCCCTACAGGCCTGAACACTGAAGCTTTCTTT.